This TCR beta chain was documented in a study of beta chain features in type 1 diabetes. Expressed TCRB transcripts were sequenced because the entire RNA isolate underwent reverse transcription. TCRdb's copy holds only in-frame clones and misses some; the assay was immunoSEQ multiplex PCR. The table has roughly 170,000 clones, about an eighth seen once. Germline CDR1 reads LNHNV; CDR2 reads YYDKDF (reference sequence). Losses at the gene ends were 2 bases for V and 1 base for J; bases not matched to a gene: 0. The CDR3 loop spans 15 amino acids. The rearrangement links TRBV15 to TRBJ2-1; 9 bases match TRBD2. The sequence was obtained from a woman under 30 in good health. The source material was central memory CD4+ T cells from blood. The CDR3 nucleotides are TGTGCCACCAGCAGAACTAGCGGGTCCTACAATGAGCAGTTCTTC. This sequence encodes CATSRTSGSYNEQFF.